The 28 T cell receptor beta chains in this list originate from one sample, sequenced in a study of T-cell reconstitution after alpha-beta-depleted transplantation in children. The authors prepared the TCRbeta library with unique molecular identifiers. MiXCR, run by TCRdb on the PCR reads, gives a single entry per CDR3 protein. The sample has 700,000 to 950,000 distinct CDR3 sequences, 16% seen once. The sequencing here drew on PBMCs, mostly from graft donor cells, taken 360 days after TCRalphabeta/CD19-depleted stem cell transplant. The source is a male patient between 10 and 17 years old who had a stem cell transplant for acute lymphoblastic leukemia, so the T cells may come from the graft donor.

This clonotype showed up many times. V gene TRBV18 combines with J gene TRBJ2-7; D is unresolved. CDR1 and CDR2 (germline): KGHSH, LQKENI. The CDR3 extends over 13 amino acids. V dropped 8 bases and J dropped 0 bases, with 11 bases sitting between them. The CDR3 loop reads CASSPPGSYEQYF. CDR3 sequence (DNA): TGTGCCAGCAGTCCCCCCGGCTCCTACGAGCAGTACTTC. Using reference TRBV18 and TRBJ2-7 for the parts outside the CDR3, the full variable domain is NAGVMQNPRHLVRRRGQEARLRCSPMKGHSHVYWYRQLPEEGLKFMVYLQKENIIDESGMPKERFSAEFPKEGPSILRIQQVVRGDSAAYFCASSPPGSYEQYFGPGTRLTVT.

There are many counts of this clonotype. This sequence joins TRBV6-5 and TRBJ2-7; D perhaps matches TRBD2 (6 bases). The CDR3 length is 16 residues. The germline V and J ends were trimmed by 5 bases and 9 bases, with 26 bases remaining between them. Looked up from germline, CDR1 is MNHEY and CDR2 is SVGAGI. The chain's CDR3 is CASSNFRDSLGSGQYF. The CDR3, as DNA: TGTGCCAGCAGTAACTTCCGGGACTCCCTTGGGTCAGGGCAGTACTTC.

The table lists this clonotype with many counts. This rearrangement joins TRBV6-4 to TRBJ1-1, with a weak D call TRBD1 (5 bases). CDR3 size: 14 residues. Germline CDR1 is MRHNA and CDR2 is SNTAGT. V was cut by 3 bases and J by 0 bases, with 8 bases left in between. In DNA, the CDR3 is TGTGCCAGCAGTGAGGGGCAGATGAACACTGAAGCTTTCTTT. This codes for CASSEGQMNTEAFF.

In its sample, this clonotype was seen a few times. The chain has TRBV5-1 and TRBJ1-4; no clear D gene. Germline loops: CDR1 SGHRS, CDR2 YFSETQ. V shed 2 bases and J shed 3 bases, with 5 bases lying between them. The CDR3 loop spans 13 amino acids. The CDR3 bases are TGCGCCAGCAGCTTCTGGCCTAATGAAAAACTGTTTTTT. Translation: CASSFWPNEKLFF.

The rearrangement links TRBV11-2 to TRBJ2-3; 7 bases fit TRBD2. V dropped 7 bases and J dropped 6; count of bases not matched to a gene: 10. This CDR3 spans 14 amino acids. CDR1 is SGHAT, CDR2 FQNNGV, per germline. The CDR3 DNA sequence: TGTGCCAGCAAACTAGCGTTTAGTAGGGATACGCAGTATTTT. It is translated as CASKLAFSRDTQYF. Filled out from reference TRBV11-2 and TRBJ2-3, the complete variable domain reads EAGVAQSPRYKIIEKRQSVAFWCNPISGHATLYWYQQILGQGPKLLIQFQNNGVVDDSQLPKDRFSAERLKGVDSTLKIQPAKLEDSAVYLCASKLAFSRDTQYFGPGTRLTVL.

The rearrangement joins TRBV3-1 to TRBJ2-2; 9 bases match TRBD2. V lost 4 bases, J lost 3 bases, and 9 bases stayed unmatched. In germline, CDR1 is LGHDT, CDR2 YNNKEL (reference sequence). The CDR3 is made up of 17 amino acids. CDR3 protein: CASSPPLAGVDTGELFF. The CDR3 coding sequence is TGTGCCAGCAGCCCCCCCTTAGCGGGAGTCGACACCGGGGAGCTGTTTTTT.

This clonotype has at least ten counts. The V gene is TRBV7-9, the J gene TRBJ2-7, with unresolved D. Trimming removed 5 bases from V and 5 bases from J, with 22 bases in between. The CDR3 runs to 16 residues. CDR1 SEHNR and CDR2 FQNEAQ come from the germline V gene (reference sequence). The CDR3, as DNA: TGTGCCAGCAGCCTAAAATCCGTCCCCATTCCCAACGAGCAGTACTTC. Protein product: CASSLKSVPIPNEQYF. The full variable domain, with the rest looked up from reference TRBV7-9 and TRBJ2-7, is DTGVSQNPRHKITKRGQNVTFRCDPISEHNRLYWYRQTLGQGPEFLTYFQNEAQLEKSRLLSDRFSAERPKGSFSTLEIQRTEQGDSAMYLCASSLKSVPIPNEQYFGPGTRLTVT.

CDR3 sequence (DNA): TGCGCCAGCAGCCAAGGTCCAGCGGGGGTCCTGGGGGAGCAGTTCTTC. Encoded protein: CASSQGPAGVLGEQFF. The rearrangement uses TRBV4-1 and TRBJ2-1; TRBD2 matches at 8 bases. Germline V CDR1 and CDR2: MGHRA, YSYEKL. Germline trimming cut 1 base from V and 10 bases from J; bases unmatched to any gene: 12. The CDR3 spans 16 residues.

V gene TRBV4-1 combines with J gene TRBJ2-3; 9 bases are shared with TRBD1. This CDR3 contains 15 residues. V shed 8 bases, J shed 4 bases, and the junction held 10 bases outside the gene matches. Germline V CDR1 and CDR2: MGHRA, YSYEKL. CDR3 sequence reads: CASDAGTGFPDTQYF. DNA of the CDR3: TGCGCCAGCGATGCCGGGACAGGGTTTCCAGATACGCAGTATTTT.

This clonotype was observed many times. This rearrangement joins TRBV15 to TRBJ2-2; TRBD2 matches at 11 bases. Looked up from germline, CDR1 is LNHNV and CDR2 is YYDKDF (reference sequence). The V gene end was trimmed by 8 bases and the J gene end by 5 bases; junction bases not matched to a gene: 7. CDR3 length: 15 amino acids. CDR3 coding DNA: TGTGCCACCTCTCGGACTAGCGGGTATACCGGGGAGCTGTTTTTT. It specifies CATSRTSGYTGELFF.

The J gene is TRBJ2-5, the V gene TRBV4-1, with D unclear. Trimming left V 1 base short and J 8 bases short, with 20 bases between. The CDR3 extends over 16 amino acids. CDR1 is MGHRA, CDR2 YSYEKL, per germline. As DNA, the CDR3 is TGCGCCAGCAGCCAAGTGGGAACTCCTCTCCTCGAAACCCAGTACTTC. It translates to CASSQVGTPLLETQYF.

The chain is built from TRBV4-1 and TRBJ2-7, with D possibly TRBD1 on 5 matching bases. V was clipped by 3 bases and J by 2 bases, with 17 bases between them. Germline V gives CDR1 MGHRA, CDR2 YSYEKL. The CDR3 loop spans 16 amino acids. For the CDR3, the DNA is TGCGCCAGCAGCCAGGGGCCCCCCGAAGGGACCTACGAGCAGTACTTC. Protein product: CASSQGPPEGTYEQYF.

Only a few counts were recorded for this clonotype. This rearrangement joins TRBV5-1 to TRBJ1-2; tentatively, D is TRBD1 (5 bases). The germline V gene has CDR1 SGHRS and CDR2 YFSETQ. Trimming cost V 7 bases and J 0 bases, with 13 bases left between them. CDR3 length: 14 amino acids. In DNA form, the CDR3 reads TGCGCCAGCGGCCAGGGCGATTCTAACTATGGCTACACCTTC. Its protein is CASGQGDSNYGYTF. The variable domain in full, with the rest retrieved from reference TRBV5-1 and TRBJ1-2, is KAGVTQTPRYLIKTRGQQVTLSCSPISGHRSVSWYQQTPGQGLQFLFEYFSETQRNKGNFPGRFSGRQFSNSRSEMNVSTLELGDSALYLCASGQGDSNYGYTFGSGTRLTVV.

The chain couples TRBV11-2 to TRBJ1-1, with 7 bases fitting TRBD1. The germline gives CDR1 SGHAT, CDR2 FQNNGV. V gave up 3 bases and J gave up 2 bases; unmatched junction bases: 6. The CDR3 contains 15 residues. For the CDR3, the DNA is TGTGCCAGCAGCTTTCACGGGACAGCAAACACTGAAGCTTTCTTT. Amino acids: CASSFHGTANTEAFF.

A word on this clonotype: One end of the junction does not line up with germline, which may come from a read error. The chain is built from TRBV5-1 and TRBJ1-1, with TRBD1 as a possible D gene (6 bases). The CDR3 is 15 amino acids. Germline CDR1 SGHRS, CDR2 YFSETQ. The chain's CDR3 is CASSLVGVRDTEPFF. The CDR3 DNA reads TGCGCCAGCAGCTTGGTGGGGGTTAGGGACACTGAACCTTTCTTT.

This clonotype was counted a few times. V gene TRBV20-1 combines with J gene TRBJ2-3; 9 bases are a match to TRBD2. This CDR3 contains 14 residues. Trimming removed 8 bases from V and 2 bases from J; junction bases left unmatched: 8. Germline V CDR1 and CDR2: DFQATT, SNEGSKA (reference sequence). DNA for the CDR3: TGCAGTTCCTACCTAGCGGGATACACAGATACGCAGTATTTT. Translated: CSSYLAGYTDTQYF.

V gene TRBV5-1 combines with J gene TRBJ2-3; weak D call: TRBD1 (6 bases). Trimming left V 4 bases short and J 7 bases short, with 16 bases between. The germline CDR1 and CDR2 sequences are SGHRS and YFSETQ. The length of the CDR3 is 14 residues. This CDR3 is CASSPRGSDNTQYF. The CDR3 DNA is TGCGCCAGCAGCCCCAGGGGTAGCGACAATACGCAGTATTTT.

This clonotype was counted many times. This sequence joins TRBV4-1 and TRBJ2-7, with 10 positions matching TRBD2. The J segment lost 3 bases and the V segment lost 2 bases, leaving 10 bases of the junction unmatched. CDR3 size: 17 residues. Germline values: CDR1 MGHRA, CDR2 YSYEKL. CDR3 in DNA: TGCGCCAGCAGCCAACTGCCTGGACTAGCGGAATACTACGAGCAGTACTTC. Translation: CASSQLPGLAEYYEQYF.

At least ten counts were recorded for this clonotype. The rearrangement joins TRBV7-6 to TRBJ2-7; 11 bases fit TRBD2. With V trimmed by 5 bases and J by 0 bases, 3 bases remained unmatched. CDR3 length: 15 amino acids. The germline V gene has CDR1 SGHVS and CDR2 FNYEAQ. The DNA of the CDR3 is TGTGCCAGCAGCGTTACTAGCGGGAGCTCCTACGAGCAGTACTTC. It is translated as CASSVTSGSSYEQYF.

This clonotype has only a few counts. The CDR3 region has the DNA TGCGCCAGCAGCTTGGAGTGGGTCCAATTGGAGCAGTTCTTC. Translation gives CASSLEWVQLEQFF. The rearrangement joins TRBV5-1 to TRBJ2-1; D unresolved. CDR1 and CDR2 (germline): SGHRS, YFSETQ. Trimming removed 0 bases at V and 10 bases at J, with 14 bases between. This CDR3 region has 14 residues.

The chain has TRBV24-1 and TRBJ2-1, with 11 bases aligning to TRBD2. Per the germline V gene, CDR1 is KGHDR and CDR2 is SFDVKD. The CDR3 spans 18 residues. V lost 2 bases, J lost 6 bases, and 11 bases stayed unmatched. CDR3: CATSDSGTSGDFSNEQFF. In nucleotides, the CDR3 is TGTGCCACCAGTGATTCAGGGACTAGCGGAGACTTCTCCAATGAGCAGTTCTTC.

In this sample, this clonotype turned up a few times. The chain carries TRBV12-5 and TRBJ2-7; D is undetermined. This CDR3 is 13 amino acids long. V gave up 3 bases and J gave up 6 bases, with 12 bases separating them. Germline V lookup: CDR1 LGHNT, CDR2 FRNRAP. For the CDR3, the DNA is TGTGCTAGTGGTTTATCCTTGGGTGGCGAGCAGTACTTC. Translating it yields CASGLSLGGEQYF.

This chain uses TRBV6-6 with TRBJ1-6; the D gene is possibly TRBD1 (5 bases). The CDR3 extends over 13 amino acids. Trimming shortened V by 0 bases and J by 14 bases, and 11 bases separated the two germline ends. Germline V CDR1 and CDR2: MNHNY, SVGAGI (reference sequence). CDR3 region: CASSYSSGQTLHF. CDR3 nucleotide sequence: TGTGCCAGCAGTTACTCTTCCGGACAAACCCTCCACTTT.

This chain uses TRBV15 with TRBJ2-5; D is possibly TRBD1 (6 bases). Germline assignment: CDR1 LNHNV and CDR2 YYDKDF (reference sequence). V lost 1 base and J 1 base, leaving 10 bases between the germline ends. The CDR3 totals 15 residues. The CDR3 region has the DNA TGTGCCACCAGCAGAGGAGTAGGGGGCCAAGAGACCCAGTACTTC. Its translation is CATSRGVGGQETQYF.

In this sample, this clonotype turned up many times. The chain carries TRBV5-1 and TRBJ2-5; 7 bases line up with TRBD1. This CDR3 is built from 14 residues. CDR1 is SGHRS, CDR2 YFSETQ, per germline. Trimming removed 4 bases from V and 7 bases from J; junction bases left unmatched: 10. This CDR3 is CASSRTGEVLTQYF. CDR3 nucleotides: TGCGCCAGCAGCCGGACAGGTGAAGTTTTGACCCAGTACTTC.

The J gene is TRBJ2-7, the V gene TRBV20-1; TRBD1 matches 11 bases. Germline V gives CDR1 DFQATT, CDR2 SNEGSKA (reference sequence). The CDR3 is 14 amino acids. The junction had 3 bases not matched to a gene; V was cut back by 2 bases and J by 3 bases. The CDR3 region has the DNA TGCAGTGCTAGAAGGGGGACAGGGGGCTACGAGCAGTACTTC. Its protein is CSARRGTGGYEQYF.

The V and J genes are TRBV29-1 and TRBJ2-3; D is undetermined. The CDR3 is 13 residues long. V lost 7 bases to trimming and J lost 5 bases, with 16 bases between them. Germline CDR1 is SQVTM and CDR2 is ANQGSEA. CDR3 sequence reads: CSGTRTPLDTQYF. In DNA, the CDR3 is TGCAGCGGAACGAGGACCCCGTTAGATACGCAGTATTTT.

This clonotype showed up just a few times. The chain couples TRBV27 to TRBJ2-1, with 12 nucleotides matching TRBD2. This CDR3 spans 17 amino acids. Looked up from germline, CDR1 is MNHEY and CDR2 is SMNVEV (reference sequence). V lost 5 bases and J lost 5; bases outside the gene matches: 10. CDR3 sequence reads: CASSIIRTSGMDNEQFF. The CDR3, as DNA: TGTGCCAGCAGTATCATACGGACTAGCGGGATGGACAATGAGCAGTTCTTC.